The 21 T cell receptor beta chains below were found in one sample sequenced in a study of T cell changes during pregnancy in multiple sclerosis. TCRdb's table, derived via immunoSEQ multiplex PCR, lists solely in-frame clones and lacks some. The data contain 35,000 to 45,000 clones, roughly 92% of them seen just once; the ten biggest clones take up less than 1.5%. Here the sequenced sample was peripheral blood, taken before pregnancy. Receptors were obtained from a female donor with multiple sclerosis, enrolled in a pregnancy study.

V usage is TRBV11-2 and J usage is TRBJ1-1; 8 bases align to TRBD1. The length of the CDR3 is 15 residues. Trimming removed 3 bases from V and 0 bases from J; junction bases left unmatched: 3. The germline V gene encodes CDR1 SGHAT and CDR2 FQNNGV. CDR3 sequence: CASSLGTGMNTEAFF. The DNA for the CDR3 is TGTGCCAGCAGCTTGGGGACAGGCATGAACACTGAAGCTTTCTTT.

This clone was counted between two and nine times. In DNA form, the CDR3 reads TGTGCCAGCAGCTCATTAAGCGCAAATGAGCAGTTCTTC. Translating gives CASSSLSANEQFF. The rearrangement links TRBV11-2 to TRBJ2-1; D gene ambiguous. From germline, CDR1 is SGHAT and CDR2 FQNNGV. Trimming shortened V by 4 bases and J by 7 bases, and 11 bases separated the two germline ends. The CDR3 is made up of 13 amino acids.

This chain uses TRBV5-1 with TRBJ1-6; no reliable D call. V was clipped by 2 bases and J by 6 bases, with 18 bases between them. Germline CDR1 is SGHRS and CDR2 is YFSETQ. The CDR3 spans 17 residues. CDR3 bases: TGCGCCAGCAGCTTCGAATCCGGCGTAAGGAGTAATTCACCCCTCCACTTT. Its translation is CASSFESGVRSNSPLHF.

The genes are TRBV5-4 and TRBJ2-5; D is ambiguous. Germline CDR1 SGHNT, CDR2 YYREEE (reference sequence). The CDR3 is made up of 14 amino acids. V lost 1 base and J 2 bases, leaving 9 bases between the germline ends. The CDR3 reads CASSLTVLQETQYF. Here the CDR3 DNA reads TGTGCCAGCAGCTTGACGGTGCTACAAGAGACCCAGTACTTC. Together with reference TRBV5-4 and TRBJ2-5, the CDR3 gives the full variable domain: ETGVTQSPTHLIKTRGQQVTLRCSSQSGHNTVSWYQQALGQGPQFIFQYYREEENGRGNFPPRFSGLQFPNYSSELNVNALELDDSALYLCASSLTVLQETQYFGPGTRLLVL.

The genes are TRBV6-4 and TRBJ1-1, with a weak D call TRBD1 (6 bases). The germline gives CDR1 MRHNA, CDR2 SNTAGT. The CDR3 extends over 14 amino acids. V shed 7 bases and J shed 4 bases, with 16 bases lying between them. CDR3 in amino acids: CASMQQGLGTEAFF. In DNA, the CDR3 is TGTGCCAGCATGCAACAGGGTTTGGGCACTGAAGCTTTCTTT.

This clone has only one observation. This chain's CDR3 is CASSESRREGRETQYF. The CDR3 bases are TGCGCCAGCAGTGAGTCACGTCGGGAGGGCCGAGAGACCCAGTACTTC. The chain carries TRBV10-1 and TRBJ2-5; 8 bases are shared with TRBD2. Germline V gives CDR1 WNHNN, CDR2 SYGVQD (reference sequence). Germline trimming cut 0 bases from V and 4 bases from J; bases unmatched to any gene: 7. The CDR3 length is 16 residues.

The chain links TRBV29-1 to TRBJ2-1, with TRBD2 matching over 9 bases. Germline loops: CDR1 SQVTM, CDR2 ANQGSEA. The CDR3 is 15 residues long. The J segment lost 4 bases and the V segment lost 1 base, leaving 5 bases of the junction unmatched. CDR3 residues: CSVEGSGSRYNEQFF. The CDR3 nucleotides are TGCAGCGTTGAAGGTAGCGGGAGTAGGTACAATGAGCAGTTCTTC.

The chain's CDR3 is CASSPLLGQGAHEQFF. The CDR3 bases are TGTGCCAGCAGCCCCCTTTTGGGACAGGGGGCCCATGAGCAGTTCTTC. This sequence joins TRBV27 and TRBJ2-1; 12 bases line up with TRBD1. CDR1 and CDR2 (germline): MNHEY, SMNVEV (reference sequence). Trimming removed 6 bases from V and 8 bases from J; junction bases left unmatched: 11. The CDR3 is 16 residues long.

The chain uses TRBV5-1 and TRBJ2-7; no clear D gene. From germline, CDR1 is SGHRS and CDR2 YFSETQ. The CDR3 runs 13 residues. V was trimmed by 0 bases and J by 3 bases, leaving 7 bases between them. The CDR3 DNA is TGCGCCAGCAGCTTGGCGGCTAGCTACGAGCAGTACTTC. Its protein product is CASSLAASYEQYF.

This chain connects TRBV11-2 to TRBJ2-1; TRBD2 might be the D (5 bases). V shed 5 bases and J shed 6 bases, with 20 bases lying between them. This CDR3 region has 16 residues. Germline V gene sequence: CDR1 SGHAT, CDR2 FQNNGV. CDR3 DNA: TGTGCCAGCAGCGACTCACTAGGGTGGGGTACCAATGAGCAGTTCTTC. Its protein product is CASSDSLGWGTNEQFF.

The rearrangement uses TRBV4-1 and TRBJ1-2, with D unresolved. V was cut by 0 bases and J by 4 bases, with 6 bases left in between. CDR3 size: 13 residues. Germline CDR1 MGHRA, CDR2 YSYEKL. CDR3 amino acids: CASSQDESYGYTF. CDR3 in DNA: TGCGCCAGCAGCCAAGATGAGAGCTATGGCTACACCTTC.

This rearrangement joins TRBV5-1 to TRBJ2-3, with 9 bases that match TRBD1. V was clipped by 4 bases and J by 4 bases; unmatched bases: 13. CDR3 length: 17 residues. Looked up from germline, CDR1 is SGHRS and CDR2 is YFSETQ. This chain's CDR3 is CASSLGGTGGIADTQYF. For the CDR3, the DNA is TGCGCCAGCAGCCTGGGGGGAACAGGGGGCATCGCAGATACGCAGTATTTT.

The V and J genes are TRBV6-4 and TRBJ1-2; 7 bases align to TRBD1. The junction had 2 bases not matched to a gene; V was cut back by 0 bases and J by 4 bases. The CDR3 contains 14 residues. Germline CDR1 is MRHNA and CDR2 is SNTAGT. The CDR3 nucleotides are TGTGCCAGCAGTGACTCGACAGGGCTCTATGGCTACACCTTC. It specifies CASSDSTGLYGYTF.

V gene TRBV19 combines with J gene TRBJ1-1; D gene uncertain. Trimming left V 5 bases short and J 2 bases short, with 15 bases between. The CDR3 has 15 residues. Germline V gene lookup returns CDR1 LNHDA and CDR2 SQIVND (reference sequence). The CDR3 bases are TGTGCCAGTAGTCCACGAGCTGCCTCCAACACTGAAGCTTTCTTT. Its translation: CASSPRAASNTEAFF.

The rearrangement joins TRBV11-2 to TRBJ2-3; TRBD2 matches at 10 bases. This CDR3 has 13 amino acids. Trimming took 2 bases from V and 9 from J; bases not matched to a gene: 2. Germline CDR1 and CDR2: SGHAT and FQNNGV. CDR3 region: CASSLRAGGTQYF. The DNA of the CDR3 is TGTGCCAGCAGCTTAAGAGCGGGAGGGACGCAGTATTTT.

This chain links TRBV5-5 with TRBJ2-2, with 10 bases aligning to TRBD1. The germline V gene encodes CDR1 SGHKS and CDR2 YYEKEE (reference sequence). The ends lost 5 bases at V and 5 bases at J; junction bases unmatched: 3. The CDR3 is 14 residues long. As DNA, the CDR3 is TGTGCCAGCAGGCCGGGACAGGGGACCGGGGAGCTGTTTTTT. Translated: CASRPGQGTGELFF.

The CDR3 DNA reads as TGTGCCAGCAGTGTGACAAGACTAGCGGGAGGAGGCGAGCAGTACTTC. As protein: CASSVTRLAGGGEQYF. The chain joins TRBV6-1 to TRBJ2-7; 13 bases are shared with TRBD2. The V gene end was trimmed by 4 bases and the J gene end by 6 bases; junction bases not matched to a gene: 9. The CDR3 sequence is 16 residues long. Germline V gives CDR1 MNHNS, CDR2 SASEGT.

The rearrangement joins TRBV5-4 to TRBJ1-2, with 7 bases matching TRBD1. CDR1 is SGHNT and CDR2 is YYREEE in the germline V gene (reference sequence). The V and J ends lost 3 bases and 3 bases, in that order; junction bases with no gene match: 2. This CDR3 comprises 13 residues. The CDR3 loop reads CASSSGQYYGYTF. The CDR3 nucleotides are TGTGCCAGCAGCTCGGGACAGTACTATGGCTACACCTTC.

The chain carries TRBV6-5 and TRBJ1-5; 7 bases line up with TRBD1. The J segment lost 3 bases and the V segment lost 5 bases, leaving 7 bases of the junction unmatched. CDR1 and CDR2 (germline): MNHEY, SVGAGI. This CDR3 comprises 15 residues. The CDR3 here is CASSRTGQDNQPQHF. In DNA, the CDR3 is TGTGCCAGCAGTAGGACAGGTCAAGACAATCAGCCCCAGCATTTT.

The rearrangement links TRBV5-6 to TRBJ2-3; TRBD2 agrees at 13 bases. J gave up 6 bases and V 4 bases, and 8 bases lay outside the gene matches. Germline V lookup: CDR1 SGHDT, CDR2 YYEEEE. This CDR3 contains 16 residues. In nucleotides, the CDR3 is TGTGCCAGCAGCCAACTAGCGGGAGGGCCTCAGGATACGCAGTATTTT. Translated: CASSQLAGGPQDTQYF.

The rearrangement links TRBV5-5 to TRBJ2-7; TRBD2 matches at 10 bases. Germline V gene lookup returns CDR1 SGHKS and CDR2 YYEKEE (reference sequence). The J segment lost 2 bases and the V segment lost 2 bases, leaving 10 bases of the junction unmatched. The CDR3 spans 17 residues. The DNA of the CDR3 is TGTGCCAGCAGCTTTCTGATAGCGGGAGGCGGGGCCTACGAGCAGTACTTC. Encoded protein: CASSFLIAGGGAYEQYF. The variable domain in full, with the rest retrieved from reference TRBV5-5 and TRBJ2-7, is DAGVTQSPTHLIKTRGQQVTLRCSPISGHKSVSWYQQVLGQGPQFIFQYYEKEERGRGNFPDRFSARQFPNYSSELNVNALLLGDSALYLCASSFLIAGGGAYEQYFGPGTRLTVT.